This T cell receptor (beta chain) emerged from a study of OX40 agonist ivuxolimab in advanced cancers. Study conclusions and caveats: At 0.1 to 3.0 mg/kg and by week 6, clonal expansion occurred in CD4+ and CD8+ blood T cells.

Using immunoSEQ multiplex PCR, the repertoire was profiled, and TCRdb retains in-frame clones only, with some absent. The sample holds under 100,000 clones, roughly 80% seen once. Germline loops: CDR1 SEHNR, CDR2 FQNEAQ (reference sequence). The CDR3 runs to 14 residues. Losses at the gene ends were 5 bases for V and 4 bases for J; bases not matched to a gene: 4. Concerning this clone: Its antigen is currently unknown.

Prior autoimmune disease or systemic immunosuppression barred patients. The J gene is TRBJ2-5, the V gene TRBV7-9; 10 bases are shared with TRBD1. The material was CD4+ or CD8+ T cells sorted from blood, obtained in a trial of the OX40 agonist ivuxolimab. This sequence originates from an adult with an advanced solid tumor such as melanoma, head and neck, liver or kidney cancer. CDR3 nucleotide sequence: TGTGCCAGCAGCAGCCGGACAGGGGGAGAGACCCAGTACTTC. Protein product: CASSSRTGGETQYF.